This T cell receptor beta chain was profiled in a study of OX40 agonist ivuxolimab in advanced cancers. Study context: Participants could have had prior anti-PD-1, anti-PD-L1 or anti-CTLA-4 therapy, and less than 45% had some.

Study results and limitations: Relative to CD4+ cells, CD8+ T cells on average had more expanded clones.

Trimming took 7 bases from V and 4 from J; bases not matched to a gene: 6. The CDR3 length is 14 residues. CDR1 LNHDA and CDR2 SQIVND come from the germline V gene (reference sequence). Remarks on this clone: The antigen remains undetermined.

The cohort excluded patients with autoimmune disease history or systemic immunosuppression. TCRdb's copy holds only in-frame clones and misses some; the assay was immunoSEQ multiplex PCR. The sample lists around 15,000 clones, approximately 88% occurring once. The TCR sequence derives from an adult with an advanced solid tumor such as melanoma, head and neck, liver or kidney cancer. Source: CD4+ or CD8+ T cells sorted from blood, taken in a trial of the OX40 agonist ivuxolimab. This chain joins TRBV19 and TRBJ2-3; 9 bases line up with TRBD1. This CDR3 reads CASMGDREADTQYF. For the CDR3, the DNA is TGTGCCAGTATGGGGGACAGGGAGGCAGATACGCAGTATTTT.